This T cell receptor (beta chain) is from a study of naive and memory T cell subsets. Germline CDR1 SEHNR, CDR2 FQNEAQ (reference sequence). V was pared by 4 bases and J by 10 bases, with 11 bases between. CDR3 size: 12 residues. Both TRBC1 and TRBC2 were covered by a beta constant-region primer of two equimolar oligonucleotides. Ligated cDNA was amplified by four rounds of PCR with nested alpha and beta constant-region primers and SP2. Each CDR3 protein gets one entry after TCRdb re-called the UMI-ligation and nested PCR reads with MiXCR. The table lists 20,000 to 25,000 distinct CDR3 sequences, 8.5% to 10% of them singletons.

The source is a human donor in good health. V gene TRBV7-9 combines with J gene TRBJ2-1; possibly TRBD2 for D (5 bases). The sequenced sample was central memory CD8+ T cells from blood. CDR3 in amino acids: CASSSEENEQFF. In DNA, the CDR3 is TGTGCCAGCAGCTCGGAGGAAAACGAGCAGTTCTTC.